These T cell receptor beta chains were read from a single sample in a study of blood T cell repertoires in COVID-19. Sequencing was performed with immunoSEQ multiplex PCR; in TCRdb, only in-frame clones are kept and a portion is missing. Counted here are roughly 150,000 clones, roughly 86% occurring once; the ten biggest clones make up under 3.5%. The sequenced sample consisted of peripheral blood. These receptors all stem from an elderly woman with COVID-19, enrolled during active disease. Each CDR3 is given with its conserved first and last residue. D genes are given only for firm matches. Part of the rows lack a size; the others show once, few, many or a class for expanded clones.

CDR3aa	CDR3nt	abundance	d_gene	j_gene	v_gene	len
CASSPVGGAYEQYF	TGTGCCAGCAGTCCAGTAGGGGGCGCGTACGAGCAGTACTTC	NA	TRBD1	TRBJ2-7	TRBV7-2	14
CASNLAGTDTQYF	TGTGCCAGCAACCTAGCCGGGACAGATACGCAGTATTTT	NA	NA	TRBJ2-3	TRBV2	13
CAARQENEKLFF	TGTGCCGCCCGACAGGAGAATGAAAAACTGTTTTTT	NA	NA	TRBJ1-4	TRBV10-3	12
CASSPQGETQYF	TGTGCCAGCTCACCGCAGGGAGAGACCCAGTACTTC	NA	NA	TRBJ2-5	TRBV18	12
CASSRQGKYEQYF	TGTGCCAGTAGTCGACAGGGGAAATACGAGCAGTACTTC	NA	TRBD1	TRBJ2-7	TRBV19	13
CASGTGFPYEQYF	TGTGCCAGCGGGACAGGGTTTCCCTACGAGCAGTACTTC	NA	TRBD1	TRBJ2-7	TRBV28	13
CASSSLGVRLSYEQYF	TGTGCCAGCAGCTCTTTGGGAGTGCGACTATCCTACGAGCAGTACTTC	few	NA	TRBJ2-7	TRBV7-2	16
CASSLGPTGTYEQYF	TGTGCCAGCAGCTTAGGCCCGACGGGTACCTACGAGCAGTACTTC	NA	NA	TRBJ2-7	TRBV7-3	15
CAWSGTRAEAFF	TGTGCCTGGAGTGGGACGAGGGCTGAAGCTTTCTTT	NA	NA	TRBJ1-1	TRBV30	12
CAWRPAGSASEQYF	TGTGCCTGGAGGCCGGCAGGGTCTGCGAGTGAGCAGTACTTC	once	NA	TRBJ2-7	TRBV30	14
CASSQRGAGEKLFF	TGTGCCAGCAGCCAGCGGGGGGCAGGTGAAAAACTGTTTTTT	NA	NA	TRBJ1-4	TRBV3-1/TRBV3-2	14
CASSQVARDYYNEQFF	TGTGCCAGCAGCCAAGTAGCGAGAGATTACTACAATGAGCAGTTCTTC	NA	NA	TRBJ2-1	TRBV3-1/TRBV3-2	16
CASSSHGDRFQETQYF	TGTGCCAGCAGTTCACACGGCGACAGGTTCCAAGAGACCCAGTACTTC	NA	NA	TRBJ2-5	TRBV27	16
CASSIPISGANVLTF	TGTGCCAGTAGTATCCCAATCTCTGGGGCCAACGTCCTGACTTTC	NA	NA	TRBJ2-6	TRBV19	15
CASSPDRVVVNEQFF	TGTGCCAGCTCACCAGACAGGGTTGTCGTAAATGAGCAGTTCTTC	NA	TRBD1	TRBJ2-1	TRBV18	15
CAWSVPSGTDTQYF	TGTGCCTGGAGTGTTCCTAGCGGCACAGATACGCAGTATTTT	NA	NA	TRBJ2-3	TRBV30	14
CASSFSQGLNYGYTF	TGTGCCAGCAGCTTCAGCCAGGGCCTTAACTATGGCTACACCTTC	NA	NA	TRBJ1-2	TRBV11-2	15
CASSPMGGPDTQYF	TGTGCCAGCAGCCCCATGGGGGGGCCAGATACGCAGTATTTT	NA	NA	TRBJ2-3	TRBV7-2	14
CASSGVAGQQETQYF	TGTGCCAGCAGCGGAGTAGCGGGACAACAAGAGACCCAGTACTTC	NA	TRBD2	TRBJ2-5	TRBV28	15
CASSKTSGGEEQYF	TGTGCCAGCAGCAAGACTAGCGGGGGAGAAGAGCAGTACTTC	NA	TRBD2	TRBJ2-7	TRBV3-1/TRBV3-2	14
CATSRTGGEKQQYF	TGTGCCACCAGCAGAACAGGGGGCGAAAAGCAGCAGTACTTC	NA	TRBD1	TRBJ2-7	TRBV15	14
CSVESSRGTTQYF	TGCAGCGTTGAAAGTAGCCGGGGTACGACCCAGTACTTC	NA	NA	TRBJ2-5	TRBV29-1	13
CASSSTPRTGEGYTF	TGTGCCAGCAGCTCTACTCCCAGGACAGGGGAAGGCTACACCTTC	NA	TRBD1	TRBJ1-2	TRBV7-9	15
CASSAGQGYNTGELFF	TGTGCCAGCAGCGCCGGACAGGGGTATAACACCGGGGAGCTGTTTTTT	NA	TRBD1	TRBJ2-2	TRBV7-9	16
CSAKSSYEQYF	TGCAGTGCTAAGAGCTCCTACGAGCAGTACTTC	NA	NA	TRBJ2-7	TRBV20-1	11
CASSRDSAEQYF	TGTGCCAGCAGCCGTGACAGCGCGGAGCAGTACTTC	NA	NA	TRBJ2-7	TRBV5-4	12
CASSVPGNNEQFF	TGTGCCAGCAGTGTACCCGGGAACAATGAGCAGTTCTTC	once	NA	TRBJ2-1	TRBV2	13
CASSILADRPSTDTQYF	TGTGCCAGTAGTATACTCGCTGACAGGCCCAGCACAGATACGCAGTATTTT	NA	NA	TRBJ2-3	TRBV19	17
CASSIFEGGEQYF	TGTGCCAGTAGTATTTTCGAGGGAGGCGAGCAGTACTTC	NA	NA	TRBJ2-7	TRBV19	13
CASSQGDPAYGYTF	TGTGCCAGCAGCCAGGGGGACCCCGCCTATGGCTACACCTTC	NA	TRBD1	TRBJ1-2	TRBV7-9	14
CSASLAGGGETQYF	TGCAGTGCTAGTCTCGCGGGGGGAGGAGAGACCCAGTACTTC	once	TRBD2	TRBJ2-5	TRBV20-1	14
CATSDQRGQETQYF	TGTGCCACCAGTGATCAGAGGGGGCAAGAGACCCAGTACTTC	NA	NA	TRBJ2-5	TRBV24-1	14
CASSATGRNSPLHF	TGTGCCAGCAGCGCCACAGGGCGGAATTCACCCCTCCACTTT	once	NA	TRBJ1-6	TRBV9	14
CASSLLGDEQFF	TGTGCCAGCAGCTTACTAGGCGATGAGCAGTTCTTC	NA	NA	TRBJ2-1	TRBV5-6	12
CASSRQGAVGYTF	TGTGCCAGCAGTCGCCAGGGGGCGGTTGGCTACACCTTC	few	TRBD1	TRBJ1-2	TRBV12-3/TRBV12-4	13
CASSYSTSLGAFF	TGTGCCAGCAGTTATTCGACCTCACTAGGAGCTTTCTTT	NA	NA	TRBJ1-1	TRBV7-9	13
CASSSGGLAGSDTQYF	TGCGCCAGCAGCTCGGGGGGACTAGCGGGATCGGATACGCAGTATTTT	NA	TRBD2	TRBJ2-3	TRBV5-1	16
CASSVVKGITEAFF	TGTGCCAGCAGCGTAGTTAAGGGGATCACTGAAGCTTTCTTT	NA	NA	TRBJ1-1	TRBV9	14
CASSFLAETQYF	TGCGCCAGCAGCTTTCTAGCGGAGACCCAGTACTTC	once	NA	TRBJ2-5	TRBV5-1	12
CASSPRQANYGYTF	TGTGCCAGCAGTCCGCGACAGGCTAACTATGGCTACACCTTC	few	NA	TRBJ1-2	TRBV27	14
CASSSNRGPMSNQPQHF	TGTGCCAGTAGCTCTAACAGGGGGCCTATGAGCAATCAGCCCCAGCATTTT	NA	TRBD1	TRBJ1-5	TRBV19	17
CASSLFSHEAFF	TGTGCCAGCAGTTTATTTTCCCATGAAGCTTTCTTT	NA	NA	TRBJ1-1	TRBV28	12
CASSPVRRGFYEQYF	TGTGCCAGCTCACCGGTACGACGGGGATTCTACGAGCAGTACTTC	NA	NA	TRBJ2-7	TRBV18	15
CASRQAGGSYEQYF	TGTGCCAGCAGGCAAGCGGGGGGCTCCTACGAGCAGTACTTC	NA	TRBD2	TRBJ2-7	TRBV3-1/TRBV3-2	14
CASSLEWEFGQGSLNTGELFF	TGTGCCAGCAGCTTAGAGTGGGAATTCGGGCAGGGGAGCTTGAACACCGGGGAGCTGTTTTTT	NA	NA	TRBJ2-2	TRBV11-3	21